This T cell receptor (beta chain) stems from a study of T-cell memory formation after mild COVID-19. On the study more broadly: TCR clustering was largely donor specific.

Worth noting for this clonotype: What it binds is unknown.

Study outcomes and limitations: There was no confirmation that second-wave clones peaking on day 37 were SARS-CoV-2 specific. A subset of responding clones appeared in pre-infection memory, suggesting cross-reactive memory joined.

With constant-segment primers, 5'RACE yielded cDNA libraries of TCR alpha and TCR beta that carried sample barcodes and UMIs. One entry per CDR3 protein, called by TCRdb with MiXCR from the 5' RACE reads. The sample lists 250,000 to 300,000 distinct CDR3 sequences; about a sixth were seen once. Sequencing used PBMCs or a T cell subset sorted from them (not recorded which). The sequence was collected from a man younger than 35 who had mild COVID-19 (a few samples of this study predate the infection). Cell type and time point are not known.

The CDR3 loop is CASSLYDRNTGELFF. The CDR3 nucleotides read TGCGCCAGCAGCCTCTATGACAGGAACACCGGGGAGCTGTTTTTT. The chain is built from TRBV4-1 and TRBJ2-2; perhaps TRBD1 as D (5 bases). V was shortened by 4 bases and J by 1 base, with 10 bases between the two germline ends. The CDR3 consists of 15 residues. Germline V lookup: CDR1 MGHRA, CDR2 YSYEKL.